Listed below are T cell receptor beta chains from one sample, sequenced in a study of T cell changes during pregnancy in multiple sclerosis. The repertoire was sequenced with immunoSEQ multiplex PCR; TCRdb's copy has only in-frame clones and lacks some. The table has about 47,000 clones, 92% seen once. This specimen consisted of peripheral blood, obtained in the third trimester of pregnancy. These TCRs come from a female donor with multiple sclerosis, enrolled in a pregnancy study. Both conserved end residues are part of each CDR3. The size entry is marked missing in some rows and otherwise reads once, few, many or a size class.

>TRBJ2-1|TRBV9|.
CASSVEGGTGGNEQFF
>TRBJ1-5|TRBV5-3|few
CARSSQSYSNQPQHF
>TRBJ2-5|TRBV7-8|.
CASSLNFDAGETQYF
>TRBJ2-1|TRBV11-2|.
CASSSGLAGLGAQFF
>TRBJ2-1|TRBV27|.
CASSLLIRDEQFF
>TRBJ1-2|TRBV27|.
CASRGEQGNHNYGYTF
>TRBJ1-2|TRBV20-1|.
CSASAGNGYTF
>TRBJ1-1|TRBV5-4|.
CASSWGQGRAEAFF
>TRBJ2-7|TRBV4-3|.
CASSQVIAESYEQYF
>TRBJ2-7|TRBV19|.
CASSMDRGPYEQYF
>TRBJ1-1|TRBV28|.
CASSFPQGAKATEAFF
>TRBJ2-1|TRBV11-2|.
CASSLVLSGTLYEQFF
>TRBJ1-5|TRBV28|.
CASCGTGVGQPQHF
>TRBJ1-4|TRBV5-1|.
CASSQTATNEKLFF
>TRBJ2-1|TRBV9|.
CASSVGLASYNEQFF
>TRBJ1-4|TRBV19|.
CASTIGTPSEKLFF
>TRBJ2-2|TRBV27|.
CASREITATGELFF
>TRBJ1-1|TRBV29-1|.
CSAGTGIAEAFF
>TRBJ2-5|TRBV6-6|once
CASTSGGRFRETQYF
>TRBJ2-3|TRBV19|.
CASSRGIPIPSTDTQYF
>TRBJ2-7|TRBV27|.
CASSLSHGQFYEQYF
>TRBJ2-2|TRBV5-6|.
CASSPRTSPTGELFF
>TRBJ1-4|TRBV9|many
CASSVSGRANEKLFF
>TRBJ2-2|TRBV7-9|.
CASSFAGNGELFF
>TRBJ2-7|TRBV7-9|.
CASSPGQNEQYF
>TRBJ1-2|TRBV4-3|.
CASSHTDGGAYGYTF
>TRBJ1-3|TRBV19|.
CASRQGSSGNTIYF
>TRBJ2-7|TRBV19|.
CASSASTHYEQYF
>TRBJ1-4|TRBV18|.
CASSPRQGYSTNEKLFF
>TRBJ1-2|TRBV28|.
CASSSLRQGTYYTF
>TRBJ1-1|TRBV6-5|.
CASTPHYSMNTEAFF
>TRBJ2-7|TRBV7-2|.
CASSPRDFLFYEQYF
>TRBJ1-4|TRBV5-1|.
CASSWGQGGSQAEKLFF
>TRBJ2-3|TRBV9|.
CASSVDSPGYTDTQYF
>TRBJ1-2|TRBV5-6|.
CASSLGDRVLYGYTF
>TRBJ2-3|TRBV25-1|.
CASGKTGAITDTQYF
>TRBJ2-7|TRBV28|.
CASSKPGKSSYEQYF
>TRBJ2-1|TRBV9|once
CASSDSTSGPFYNEQFF
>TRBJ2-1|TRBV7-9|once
CASSHPAMSGSNYNEQFF
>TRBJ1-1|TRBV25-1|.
CASSESVATEAFF
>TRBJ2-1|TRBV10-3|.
CAISGAYYNEQFF